The clone carrying this T cell receptor beta chain was recorded at least ten times. The V end lost 4 bases, the J end lost 6 bases, and 12 bases lay between the germline ends. The germline V gene encodes CDR1 MNHEY and CDR2 SVGEGT. CDR3 length equals 14 residues. The data derive from a study of spatial heterogeneity in lung cancer. Study-level background: The study consistently detected more beta-chain than alpha-chain sequences.

The time point: sample taken at primary tumor resection. There were 65 or so donors, all of them untreated patients with early-stage non-small cell lung cancer. Unsorted whole RNA from tumor, nontumor lung or frozen PBMC underwent sequencing. Single TCR cDNA molecules each had their own unique molecular identifier. MiXCR, applied by TCRdb to the 5' RACE reads, yields one record per CDR3 protein. The sample records 30,000 to 45,000 distinct CDR3 sequences, less than 9% being singletons. This chain joins TRBV6-2 or TRBV6-3 and TRBJ2-2; a possible D gene is TRBD2 (6 bases). Sequenced material: PBMCs, taken at surgery. This receptor was taken from a female donor with early-stage non-small cell lung cancer. The CDR3 coding sequence is TGTGCCAGCAGTTGGATCGGGAGTGCCGGGGAGCTGTTTTTT. Amino acids: CASSWIGSAGELFF.